These 31 T cell receptor beta chains were sequenced from one sample in a study of blood T cell repertoires in COVID-19 (TCRdb year 2020). Library method: the immunoSEQ multiplex PCR assay. In its TCRdb copy, this immuneACCESS table keeps in-frame sequences only and misses some clones. Where compared with another copy, unresolved V genes explain less than half of these, and the others have no known cause. The sample has tens of thousands of clones on record, more than 60% of them singletons. The ten largest make up more than 15% of the sample. The specimen was peripheral blood. All receptors derive from a human donor in a cohort sampled during active COVID-19.

The chain recombines TRBV15 with TRBJ2-1, with D perhaps matching TRBD1 (5 bases). Germline assignment: CDR1 LNHNV and CDR2 YYDKDF (reference sequence). CDR3 size: 16 residues. V lost 3 bases and J 4 bases, leaving 16 bases between the germline ends. This chain's CDR3 is CATSSLGAILYNEQFF. As DNA, the CDR3 is TGTGCCACCAGCAGCCTAGGGGCAATTCTATACAATGAGCAGTTCTTC.

V and J are TRBV7-8 and TRBJ2-2, with 9 bases matching TRBD2. The CDR3 runs 17 residues. Germline V gene sequence: CDR1 SGHVS, CDR2 FQNEAQ. The ends lost 1 base at V and 7 bases at J; junction bases unmatched: 10. CDR3 in DNA: TGTGCCAGCAGCTTAGGGTCGGCGGGGGGGAGAAGCGGGGAGCTGTTTTTT. This sequence encodes CASSLGSAGGRSGELFF.

There are many counts of this clone. The J gene is TRBJ1-1, the V gene TRBV5-6; no reliable D call. Trimming took 1 base from V and 0 from J, leaving 4 bases between them. The germline V gene has CDR1 SGHDT and CDR2 YYEEEE. The CDR3 consists of 13 residues. This chain's CDR3 is CASSLYVNTEAFF. In DNA, the CDR3 is TGTGCCAGCAGCTTGTATGTGAACACTGAAGCTTTCTTT.

The gene calls are TRBV9 and TRBJ1-3; D ambiguous. The CDR3 loop spans 15 amino acids. Germline V gives CDR1 SGDLS, CDR2 YYNGEE. Between the trimmed V and J ends, which lost 2 bases and 0 bases, there was a span of 9 bases. The CDR3 nucleotides read TGTGCCAGCAGCGTGGCCGGGAACTCTGGAAACACCATATATTTT. It codes for CASSVAGNSGNTIYF.

This chain joins TRBV5-4 and TRBJ2-3, with TRBD2 matching 14 bases. CDR3 length: 19 amino acids. Trimming at V came to 0 bases and at J to 3 bases, leaving 9 bases not matched to a gene. Germline CDR1 is SGHNT and CDR2 is YYREEE (reference sequence). The CDR3 DNA follows: TGTGCCAGCAGCTTGGGGGGCTGGACTAGCGGGAGGTCGACAGATACGCAGTATTTT. Its protein product is CASSLGGWTSGRSTDTQYF.

V is TRBV2 and J is TRBJ1-2; 8 bases map to TRBD1. This CDR3 spans 16 amino acids. After removal of 8 bases from V and 2 bases from J, the junction contained 13 bases not matched to a gene. The germline V gene encodes CDR1 SNHLY and CDR2 FYNNEI. The CDR3 sequence is CASVSTGGLSNYGYTF. The DNA of the CDR3 is TGTGCCAGCGTTAGTACAGGGGGATTGTCCAACTATGGCTACACCTTC.

This CDR3 is CASSYGEEGTEAFF. The CDR3 region has the DNA TGTGCCAGTAGTTACGGGGAAGAGGGAACTGAAGCTTTCTTT. The chain combines TRBV19 with TRBJ1-1; D remains unclear. Per the germline V gene, CDR1 is LNHDA and CDR2 is SQIVND (reference sequence). This CDR3 has 14 amino acids. Trimming removed 5 bases from V and 5 bases from J, with 15 bases in between.

This chain uses TRBV6-5 with TRBJ2-3; 10 positions match TRBD2. Trimming at V came to 4 bases and at J to 1 base, leaving 5 bases not matched to a gene. This CDR3 contains 16 residues. Germline V lookup: CDR1 MNHEY, CDR2 SVGAGI. The CDR3 sequence: CASSFLAGVGTDTQYF. CDR3 nucleotides: TGTGCCAGCAGTTTCCTAGCGGGAGTGGGCACAGATACGCAGTATTTT.

This clone was picked up a small number of times. The chain recombines TRBV4-3 with TRBJ1-2, with TRBD1 matching 9 bases. The CDR3 sequence is 16 residues long. The J segment lost 3 bases and the V segment lost 4 bases, leaving 9 bases of the junction unmatched. Germline CDR1 is LGHNA and CDR2 is YSLEER. CDR3 sequence reads: CASSPAGTGWDYGYTF. CDR3 in DNA: TGCGCCAGCAGCCCGGCGGGGACAGGGTGGGACTATGGCTACACCTTC.

This CDR3 is CASSWSGGFGETQYF. CDR3 in DNA: TGTGCCAGCAGCTGGAGCGGAGGGTTTGGGGAGACCCAGTACTTC. This rearrangement joins TRBV7-9 to TRBJ2-5; tentative D call: TRBD2 (6 bases). The ends were cut back, 4 bases at V and 5 bases at J, with 17 bases in the middle. Germline V lookup: CDR1 SEHNR, CDR2 FQNEAQ (reference sequence). The CDR3 spans 15 residues. Full variable domain (remainder filled in from reference TRBV7-9 and TRBJ2-5): DTGVSQNPRHKITKRGQNVTFRCDPISEHNRLYWYRQTLGQGPEFLTYFQNEAQLEKSRLLSDRFSAERPKGSFSTLEIQRTEQGDSAMYLCASSWSGGFGETQYFGPGTRLLVL.

This clone was recorded only once. A single base separates this from a much larger clone, so it may be a read error. The chain joins TRBV9 to TRBJ1-2; no reliable D call. The CDR3 is 16 residues long. V was cut by 3 bases and J by 0 bases, with 15 bases left in between. Germline CDR1 SGDLS, CDR2 YYNGEE. The chain's CDR3 is CASSDSSLTSNYGYTF. CDR3 nucleotide sequence: TGTGCCAGCAGCGACTCGTCGCTAACTTCTAACTATGGCTACACCTTC.

V and J are TRBV9 and TRBJ2-1, with TRBD2 matching over 7 bases. V shed 0 bases and J 11 bases; nucleotides not matched to a gene: 14. The CDR3 length is 16 residues. Germline-derived CDR1 and CDR2 are SGDLS and YYNGEE. CDR3 region: CASSVGGGRVEIKQFF. In DNA, the CDR3 is TGTGCCAGCAGCGTAGGGGGAGGGAGGGTCGAAATTAAGCAGTTCTTC.

The genes are TRBV7-2 and TRBJ2-3; 12 bases are shared with TRBD2. CDR3 length: 16 residues. The germline gives CDR1 SGHTA, CDR2 FQGNSA. Trimming at V came to 2 bases and at J to 2 bases, leaving 2 bases not matched to a gene. CDR3 in DNA: TGTGCCAGCAGCTTACTAGCGGGGGGGCCCACAGATACGCAGTATTTT. The encoded protein is CASSLLAGGPTDTQYF.

The sample holds one count of this clone. CDR3 sequence reads: CASSFQQGQPQHF. DNA of the CDR3: TGTGCCAGCAGCTTTCAACAGGGGCAGCCCCAGCATTTT. The chain joins TRBV11-2 to TRBJ1-5; 7 bases are shared with TRBD1. The CDR3 runs to 13 residues. Germline CDR1 is SGHAT and CDR2 is FQNNGV. J was trimmed by 7 bases and V by 3 bases; bases with no gene match: 3. Combining the CDR3 with reference TRBV11-2 and TRBJ1-5 gives the whole variable domain EAGVAQSPRYKIIEKRQSVAFWCNPISGHATLYWYQQILGQGPKLLIQFQNNGVVDDSQLPKDRFSAERLKGVDSTLKIQPAKLEDSAVYLCASSFQQGQPQHFGDGTRLSIL.

A remark on this clone: The junction differs from germline at one of its ends, possibly a read error. CDR3 loop: CASSAYTGPNSEAFF. The CDR3 DNA reads TGCGCCAGCAGCGCATATACAGGGCCGAACAGTGAAGCTTTCTTT. V usage is TRBV4-3 and J usage is TRBJ1-1; possible D gene TRBD1, 6 bases. This CDR3 is built from 15 residues. The V gene's germline CDR1 is LGHNA and CDR2 YSLEER.

This clone was seen only a few times. The genes are TRBV12-3 or TRBV12-4 and TRBJ2-4, with TRBD1 identical over 9 bases. The CDR3 runs 13 residues. Trimming cost V 5 bases and J 10 bases; bases outside gene matches: 6. The CDR3 here is CASSTYRGRIQYF. DNA of the CDR3: TGTGCCAGCAGTACATACAGGGGGCGGATTCAGTACTTC.

The chain combines TRBV5-6 with TRBJ2-1; perhaps TRBD2 as D (6 bases). The CDR3 loop spans 14 amino acids. Germline-derived CDR1 and CDR2 are SGHDT and YYEEEE. Trimming cost V 7 bases and J 0 bases, with 11 bases left between them. Here the CDR3 reads CASLRDSSYNEQFF. The CDR3 DNA follows: TGTGCCAGCCTCCGGGACTCCTCCTACAATGAGCAGTTCTTC.

The chain has TRBV21-1 and TRBJ1-5; TRBD1 is the table's D call, not checked against the DNA. TRBV21-1 is designated a pseudogene. This CDR3 region has 20 residues. The CDR3 reads CASSKVKGTGRVDSNQPQHF. Here the CDR3 DNA reads TGTGCCAGCAGCAAAGTTAAGGGGACAGGTCGGGTGGATAGCAATCAGCCCCAGCATTTT.

This clone was observed once. The gene calls are TRBV6-5 and TRBJ2-7; 8 bases match TRBD2. The germline CDR1 and CDR2 sequences are MNHEY and SVGAGI. CDR3 length equals 14 residues. V shed 6 bases and J 2 bases; nucleotides not matched to a gene: 6. In DNA form, the CDR3 reads TGTGCCAGCAGCGTAGCGGGATCTACCTACGAGCAGTACTTC. It encodes CASSVAGSTYEQYF.

The J gene is TRBJ2-7, the V gene TRBV5-5; D not resolved. The V gene's germline CDR1 is SGHKS and CDR2 YYEKEE (reference sequence). The CDR3 contains 13 residues. Trimming removed 3 bases from V and 4 bases from J, with 11 bases in between. In nucleotides, the CDR3 is TGTGCCAGCAGCTCCTGGCGAGGTTACGAGCAGTACTTC. Its translation is CASSSWRGYEQYF.

The chain joins TRBV5-4 to TRBJ2-7, with TRBD1 matching over 10 bases. Germline CDR1 reads SGHNT; CDR2 reads YYREEE (reference sequence). V lost 0 bases and J lost 3; bases outside the gene matches: 0. This CDR3 comprises 14 residues. The CDR3, as DNA: TGTGCCAGCAGCTTGGGGGACAGGGGCTACGAGCAGTACGTC. As protein: CASSLGDRGYEQYV.

V and J are TRBV19 and TRBJ1-6, with 7 nucleotides matching TRBD1. CDR3 size: 15 residues. Germline V gives CDR1 LNHDA, CDR2 SQIVND (reference sequence). J was trimmed by 9 bases and V by 1 base; bases with no gene match: 6. CDR3 protein: CASSIVEGAVSPLHF. The CDR3 DNA sequence: TGTGCCAGTAGTATAGTGGAGGGGGCCGTTTCACCCCTCCACTTT.

This clone showed up many times. V gene TRBV30 combines with J gene TRBJ2-7, with 9 bases identical to TRBD1. With V trimmed by 8 bases and J by 3 bases, 8 bases remained unmatched. The CDR3 length is 13 residues. Germline loops: CDR1 GTSNPN, CDR2 SVGIG (reference sequence). The CDR3 protein is CAGTGYMGYEQYF. The CDR3 bases are TGTGCCGGGACAGGGTATATGGGCTACGAGCAGTACTTC.

The chain has TRBV19 and TRBJ2-2, with D possibly being TRBD1 (6 bases). The length of the CDR3 is 14 residues. V was trimmed by 3 bases and J by 5 bases, leaving 10 bases between them. Germline values: CDR1 LNHDA, CDR2 SQIVND (reference sequence). The CDR3 bases are TGTGCCAGTAGTATGGGCAGGGGAACCGGGGAGCTGTTTTTT. Its protein product is CASSMGRGTGELFF.

CDR3 sequence: CASSYGEDGYGYTF. The DNA of the CDR3 is TGTGCCAGCAGTTACGGGGAGGACGGCTATGGCTACACCTTC. The rearrangement links TRBV6-2 or TRBV6-3 to TRBJ1-2; D remains unclear. The germline V and J ends were trimmed by 2 bases and 4 bases, with 11 bases remaining between them. The CDR3 consists of 14 residues. Germline V lookup: CDR1 MNHEY, CDR2 SVGEGT.

This clone was found a few times. This sequence joins TRBV5-1 and TRBJ2-7, with D perhaps matching TRBD1 (5 bases). V shed 3 bases and J shed 0 bases, with 13 bases lying between them. CDR1 and CDR2 from the germline V gene are SGHRS and YFSETQ. This CDR3 is 15 amino acids long. The CDR3 is CASSSPRQSSYEQYF. As DNA, the CDR3 is TGCGCCAGCAGCTCGCCGAGACAGAGCTCCTACGAGCAGTACTTC.

CDR3 nucleotide sequence: TGTGCCAGCAGCCAAGCACACAGGTCCCCCTACGAGCAGTACGTC. Encoded protein: CASSQAHRSPYEQYV. The chain uses TRBV3-1 (or the pseudogene TRBV3-2) and TRBJ2-7, with a weak D call TRBD1 (5 bases). The V and J ends lost 1 base and 2 bases respectively, with 12 bases between them. The CDR3 consists of 15 residues. Germline lookup yields CDR1 LGHDT and CDR2 YNNKEL (reference sequence).

The V gene is TRBV6-4, the J gene TRBJ2-7; D gene uncertain. The CDR3 contains 18 residues. CDR1 is MRHNA, CDR2 SNTAGT, per germline. Trimming took 0 bases from V and 3 from J, leaving 21 bases between them. This chain's CDR3 is CASSDSMADGAQDYEQYF. The CDR3 DNA follows: TGTGCCAGCAGTGACTCGATGGCCGACGGCGCCCAGGACTACGAGCAGTACTTC.

The chain joins TRBV7-3 to TRBJ1-6, with D unresolved. V dropped 1 base and J dropped 7 bases, with 8 bases sitting between them. Looked up from germline, CDR1 is SGHTA and CDR2 is FQGTGA. The length of the CDR3 is 14 residues. In DNA form, the CDR3 reads TGTGCCAGCAGCTTAAACTCGGGGAATTCACCCCTCCACTTT. Its translation: CASSLNSGNSPLHF.

The J gene is TRBJ2-3, the V gene TRBV5-1, with 9 bases fitting TRBD2. Germline loops: CDR1 SGHRS, CDR2 YFSETQ. The J segment lost 2 bases and the V segment lost 3 bases, leaving 1 base of the junction unmatched. This CDR3 spans 14 amino acids. This CDR3 reads CASSSSGTTDTQYF. The CDR3 nucleotides are TGCGCCAGCAGCTCTAGCGGGACCACAGATACGCAGTATTTT.

This rearrangement joins TRBV14 to TRBJ1-1, with 11 nucleotides matching TRBD1. Germline V lookup: CDR1 SGHDN, CDR2 FVKESK. The CDR3 has 17 residues. Unmatched junction bases numbered 13, after V lost 4 bases and J lost 6 bases. The CDR3 sequence: CASSPPGTGGPLAEAFF. In DNA form, the CDR3 reads TGTGCCAGCAGCCCGCCCGGGACAGGGGGTCCCCTCGCTGAAGCTTTCTTT.